This T cell receptor (beta chain) came from a study of T cells in tumors after PD-1 blockade. The wider study: During anti-PD-1 treatment, some patients continued daily vismodegib 150 mg. Study results and caveats: Most post-therapy expanded exhausted CD8+ clones were new, undetected before treatment. In squamous cell carcinoma, more than 40% of expanded exhausted clones were novel. Blood contained about 40% of the tumor's TCR clonotypes.

As regards this clone: Its target is unknown.

Profiled with immunoSEQ multiplex PCR; TCRdb holds only in-frame clones, not every one. Seen here are some 14,000 clones, around 68% observed once, and the top ten hold roughly 30%. Trimming stripped 3 bases from V and 1 base from J, with 12 bases between. The CDR3 spans 15 residues. Germline CDR1 reads LNHDA; CDR2 reads SQIVND (reference sequence). This TCR was recovered from a human donor with cutaneous squamous cell carcinoma. The V call is TRBV19, the J call TRBJ1-2; a weak D match, TRBD1 (6 bases). This specimen consisted of tumor tissue, obtained after anti-PD-1 treatment. CDR3 amino acids: CASSIATGFNYGYTF. For the CDR3, the DNA is TGTGCCAGTAGTATTGCGACAGGTTTTAACTATGGCTACACCTTC.